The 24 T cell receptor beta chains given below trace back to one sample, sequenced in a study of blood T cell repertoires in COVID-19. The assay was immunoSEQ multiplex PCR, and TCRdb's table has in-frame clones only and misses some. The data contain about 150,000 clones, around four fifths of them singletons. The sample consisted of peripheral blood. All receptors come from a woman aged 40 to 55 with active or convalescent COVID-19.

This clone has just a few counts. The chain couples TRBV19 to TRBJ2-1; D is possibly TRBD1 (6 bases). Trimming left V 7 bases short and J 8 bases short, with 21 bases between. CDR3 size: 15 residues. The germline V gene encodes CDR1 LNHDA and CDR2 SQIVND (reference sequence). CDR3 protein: CASTRLGAGFDEQFF. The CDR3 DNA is TGTGCCAGTACCCGTTTGGGGGCCGGATTCGATGAGCAGTTCTTC.

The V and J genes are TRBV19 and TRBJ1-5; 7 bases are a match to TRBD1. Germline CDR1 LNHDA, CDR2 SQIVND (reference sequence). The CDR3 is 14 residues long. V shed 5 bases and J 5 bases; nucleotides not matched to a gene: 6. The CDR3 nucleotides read TGTGCCAGTAGTTGGACAGGTTCTGATCAGCCCCAGCATTTT. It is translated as CASSWTGSDQPQHF.

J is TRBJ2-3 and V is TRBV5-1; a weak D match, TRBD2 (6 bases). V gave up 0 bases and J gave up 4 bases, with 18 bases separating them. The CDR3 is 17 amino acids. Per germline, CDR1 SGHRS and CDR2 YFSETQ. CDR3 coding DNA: TGCGCCAGCAGCTTGGACACAGTTGGCGGGGCAGCAGATACGCAGTATTTT. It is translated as CASSLDTVGGAADTQYF.

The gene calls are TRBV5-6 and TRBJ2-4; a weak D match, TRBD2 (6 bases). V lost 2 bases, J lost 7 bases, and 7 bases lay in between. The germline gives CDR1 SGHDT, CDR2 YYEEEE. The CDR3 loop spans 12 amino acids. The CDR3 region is CASSFGTNIQYF. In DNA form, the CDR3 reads TGTGCCAGCAGCTTCGGGACTAACATTCAGTACTTC.

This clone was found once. The CDR3 DNA sequence: TGTGCCAGCAGCTTAGGGGCTGGGGGGTACAATGAGCAGTTCTTC. Translation: CASSLGAGGYNEQFF. The chain joins TRBV11-2 to TRBJ2-1; TRBD2 is a possible D gene (6 bases). The CDR3 spans 15 residues. Looked up from germline, CDR1 is SGHAT and CDR2 is FQNNGV. V shed 1 base and J shed 4 bases, with 11 bases lying between them. The variable domain in full, completed from reference TRBV11-2 and TRBJ2-1, reads EAGVAQSPRYKIIEKRQSVAFWCNPISGHATLYWYQQILGQGPKLLIQFQNNGVVDDSQLPKDRFSAERLKGVDSTLKIQPAKLEDSAVYLCASSLGAGGYNEQFFGPGTRLTVL.

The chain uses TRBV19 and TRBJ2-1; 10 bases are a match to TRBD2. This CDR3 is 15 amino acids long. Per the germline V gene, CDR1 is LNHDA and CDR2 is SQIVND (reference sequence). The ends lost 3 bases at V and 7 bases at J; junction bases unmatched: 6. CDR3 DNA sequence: TGTGCCAGTAGTATTTCTAGCGGGAGTATAAATGAGCAGTTCTTC. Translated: CASSISSGSINEQFF. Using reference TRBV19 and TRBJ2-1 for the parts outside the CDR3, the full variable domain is DGGITQSPKYLFRKEGQNVTLSCEQNLNHDAMYWYRQDPGQGLRLIYYSQIVNDFQKGDIAEGYSVSREKKESFPLTVTSAQKNPTAFYLCASSISSGSINEQFFGPGTRLTVL.

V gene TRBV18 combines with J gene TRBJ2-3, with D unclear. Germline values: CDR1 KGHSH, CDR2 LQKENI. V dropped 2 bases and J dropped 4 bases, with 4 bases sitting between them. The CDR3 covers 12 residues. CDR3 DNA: TGTGCCAGCTCACCATCCGCAGATACGCAGTATTTT. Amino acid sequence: CASSPSADTQYF.

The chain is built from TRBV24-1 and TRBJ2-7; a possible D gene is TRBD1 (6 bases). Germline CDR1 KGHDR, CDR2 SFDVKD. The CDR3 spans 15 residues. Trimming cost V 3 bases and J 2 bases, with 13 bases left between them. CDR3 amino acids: CATSDPGTSPYEQYF. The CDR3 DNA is TGTGCCACCAGTGATCCCGGGACAAGTCCCTACGAGCAGTACTTC.

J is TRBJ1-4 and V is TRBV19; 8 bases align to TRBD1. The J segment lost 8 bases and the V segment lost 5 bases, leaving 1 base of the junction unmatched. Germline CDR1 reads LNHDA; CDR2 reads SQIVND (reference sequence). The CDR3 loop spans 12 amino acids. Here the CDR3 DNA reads TGTGCCAGTAGTGACAGGGGAGAAAAACTGTTTTTT. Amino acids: CASSDRGEKLFF.

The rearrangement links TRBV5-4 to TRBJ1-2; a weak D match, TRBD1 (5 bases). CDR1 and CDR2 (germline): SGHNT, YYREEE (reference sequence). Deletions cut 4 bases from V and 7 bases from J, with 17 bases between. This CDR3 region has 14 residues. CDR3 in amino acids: CASSPGGRESGYTF. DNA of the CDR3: TGTGCCAGCAGCCCCGGCGGCAGGGAAAGTGGCTACACCTTC. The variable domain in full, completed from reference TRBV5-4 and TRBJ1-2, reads ETGVTQSPTHLIKTRGQQVTLRCSSQSGHNTVSWYQQALGQGPQFIFQYYREEENGRGNFPPRFSGLQFPNYSSELNVNALELDDSALYLCASSPGGRESGYTFGSGTRLTVV.

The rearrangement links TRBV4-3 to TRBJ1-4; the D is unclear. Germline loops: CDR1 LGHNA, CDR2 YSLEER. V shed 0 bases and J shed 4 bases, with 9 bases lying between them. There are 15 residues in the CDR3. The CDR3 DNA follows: TGCGCCAGCAGCCAAGACGTGGGCCTTAATGAAAAACTGTTTTTT. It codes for CASSQDVGLNEKLFF.

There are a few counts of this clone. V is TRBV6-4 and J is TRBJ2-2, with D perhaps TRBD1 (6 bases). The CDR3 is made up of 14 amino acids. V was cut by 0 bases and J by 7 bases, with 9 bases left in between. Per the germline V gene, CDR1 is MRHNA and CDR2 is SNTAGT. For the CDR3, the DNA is TGTGCCAGCAGTGACTCCGGGGACAACGGGGAGCTGTTTTTT. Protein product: CASSDSGDNGELFF.

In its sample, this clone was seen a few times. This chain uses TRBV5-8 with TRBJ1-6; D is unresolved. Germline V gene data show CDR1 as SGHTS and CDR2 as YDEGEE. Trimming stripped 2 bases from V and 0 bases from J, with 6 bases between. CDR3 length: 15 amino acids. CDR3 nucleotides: TGTGCCAGCAGCTTTCGGGGCTCCTATAATTCACCCCTCCACTTT. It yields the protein CASSFRGSYNSPLHF.

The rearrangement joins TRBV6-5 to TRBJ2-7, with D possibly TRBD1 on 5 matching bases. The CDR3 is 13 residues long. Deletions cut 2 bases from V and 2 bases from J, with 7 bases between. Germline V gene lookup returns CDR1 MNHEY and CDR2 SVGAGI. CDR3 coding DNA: TGTGCCAGCAGTTACGACAGAACCTACGAGCAGTACTTC. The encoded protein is CASSYDRTYEQYF.

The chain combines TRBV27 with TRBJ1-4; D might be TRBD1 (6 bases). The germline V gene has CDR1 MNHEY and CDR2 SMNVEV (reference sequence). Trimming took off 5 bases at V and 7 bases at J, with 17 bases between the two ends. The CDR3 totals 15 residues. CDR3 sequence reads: CASSPDRLRGEKLFF. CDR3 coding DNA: TGTGCCAGCAGTCCCGACAGACTCAGGGGTGAAAAACTGTTTTTT.

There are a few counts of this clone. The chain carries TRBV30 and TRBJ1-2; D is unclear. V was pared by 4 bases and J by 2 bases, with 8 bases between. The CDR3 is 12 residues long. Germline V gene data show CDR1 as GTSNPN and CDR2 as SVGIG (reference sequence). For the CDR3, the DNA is TGTGCCTGGATGTCCGTAAACTATGGCTACACCTTC. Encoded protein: CAWMSVNYGYTF.

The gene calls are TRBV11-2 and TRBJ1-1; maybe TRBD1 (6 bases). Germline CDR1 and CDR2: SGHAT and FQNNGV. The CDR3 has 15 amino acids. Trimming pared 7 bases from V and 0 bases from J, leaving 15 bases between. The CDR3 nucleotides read TGTGCCAGCACCTCTCTAACAGGGATGAACACTGAAGCTTTCTTT. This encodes CASTSLTGMNTEAFF.

The CDR3 DNA reads TGTGCCAGTAGTATATCCCTCGTTCGGGTAGACACTGAAGCTTTCTTT. The encoded protein is CASSISLVRVDTEAFF. This chain connects TRBV19 to TRBJ1-1; D remains unclear. Looked up from germline, CDR1 is LNHDA and CDR2 is SQIVND (reference sequence). The CDR3 sequence is 16 residues long. V lost 2 bases to trimming and J lost 3 bases, with 16 bases between them.

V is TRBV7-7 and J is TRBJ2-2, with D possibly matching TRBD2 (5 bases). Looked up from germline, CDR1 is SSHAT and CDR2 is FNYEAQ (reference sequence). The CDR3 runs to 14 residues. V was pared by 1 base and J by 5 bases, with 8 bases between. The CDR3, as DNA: TGTGCCAGCAGCTTAGGAGGGCAGACCGGGGAGCTGTTTTTT. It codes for CASSLGGQTGELFF.

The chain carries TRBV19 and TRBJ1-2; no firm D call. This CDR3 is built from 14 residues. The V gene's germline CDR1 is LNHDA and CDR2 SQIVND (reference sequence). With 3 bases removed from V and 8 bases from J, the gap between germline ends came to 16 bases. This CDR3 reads CASSMAGSLEGYTF. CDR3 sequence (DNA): TGTGCCAGTAGTATGGCCGGGTCACTCGAGGGCTACACCTTC.

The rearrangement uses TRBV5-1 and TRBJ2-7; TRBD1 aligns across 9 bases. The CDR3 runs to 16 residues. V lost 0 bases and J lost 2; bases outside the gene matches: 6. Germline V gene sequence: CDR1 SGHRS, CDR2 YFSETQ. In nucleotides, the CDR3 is TGCGCCAGCAGCTTGGTTGGGGACAGGGTGCCCTACGAGCAGTACTTC. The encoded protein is CASSLVGDRVPYEQYF.

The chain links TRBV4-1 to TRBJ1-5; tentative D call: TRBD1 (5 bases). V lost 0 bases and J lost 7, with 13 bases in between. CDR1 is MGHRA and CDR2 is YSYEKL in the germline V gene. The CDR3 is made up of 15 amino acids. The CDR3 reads CASSQDASGIQPQHF. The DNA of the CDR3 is TGCGCCAGCAGCCAAGACGCTTCAGGGATCCAGCCCCAGCATTTT.

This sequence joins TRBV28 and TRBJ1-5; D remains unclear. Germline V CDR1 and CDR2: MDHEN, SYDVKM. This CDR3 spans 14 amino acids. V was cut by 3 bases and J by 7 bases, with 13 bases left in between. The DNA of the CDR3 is TGTGCCAGCAGTTTTACGCACAGAGGGCAGCCCCAGCATTTT. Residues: CASSFTHRGQPQHF.

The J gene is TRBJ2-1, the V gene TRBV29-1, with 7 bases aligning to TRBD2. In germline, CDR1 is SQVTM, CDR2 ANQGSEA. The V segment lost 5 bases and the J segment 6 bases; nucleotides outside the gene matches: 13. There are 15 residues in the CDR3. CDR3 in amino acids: CSVWGWAGEGNEQFF. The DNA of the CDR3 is TGCAGCGTTTGGGGCTGGGCGGGAGAAGGCAATGAGCAGTTCTTC.